This T cell receptor beta chain is drawn from a study of blood T cell repertoires in COVID-19. With 0 bases removed from V and 0 bases from J, the gap between germline ends came to 10 bases. The germline gives CDR1 SGHDT, CDR2 YYEEEE. The CDR3 has 17 amino acids. Using immunoSEQ multiplex PCR, the repertoire was profiled, and TCRdb retains in-frame clones only, with some absent. Of about 20,000 clones listed, about nine tenths were seen once; the top ten hold approximately 7.7%. What was sequenced was peripheral blood. J is TRBJ2-6 and V is TRBV5-6; the D gene is possibly TRBD1 (6 bases). The clonotype comes from a human donor in a cohort sampled during active COVID-19. The CDR3 DNA is TGTGCCAGCAGCTTGGGGGGGCCTAGCTCTGGGGCCAACGTCCTGACTTTC. This codes for CASSLGGPSSGANVLTF.